The rows below give T cell receptor beta chains drawn from one sample of a study of T cell repertoires in cytomegalovirus infection. MiXCR was run by TCRdb on the reads, yielding one entry per CDR3 protein. The sample includes fewer than 250,000 distinct CDR3 sequences, roughly 12% of them seen just once. The sample comprised PBMCs. Receptor source: a human donor in good health (CMV status not recorded). Some clones in this sample may be carry-over from other donors' samples. The CDR3 runs from the conserved cysteine through the conserved F or W. Each record gives: V gene, CDR3 length, J gene, CDR3 protein.

TRBV19	15	TRBJ2-1	CASSVGLGEGNEQFF
TRBV7-2	13	TRBJ2-1	CASSPDRDNEQFF
TRBV13	14	TRBJ1-1	CASSLDTTATEAFF
TRBV4-3	14	TRBJ1-4	CASSQSGRSEKLFF
TRBV7-2	15	TRBJ2-2	CASSPSQSPTGELFF
TRBV19	15	TRBJ2-2	CASSRTGARPGELFF
TRBV19	13	TRBJ2-7	CASAGQATYEQYF
TRBV7-2	13	TRBJ2-2	CASSRLASGELFF
TRBV7-2	15	TRBJ1-1	CASRTLQGWNTEAFF
TRBV5-4	12	TRBJ1-3	CASSRGGNTIYF
TRBV14	15	TRBJ1-2	CASSHQRLPNYGYTF
TRBV19	15	TRBJ1-5	CATSVRQGGNQPQHF
TRBV6-1	15	TRBJ1-2	CASTYGAGYNYGYTF
TRBV28	14	TRBJ2-7	CASRLGQVSYEQYF
TRBV7-2	11	TRBJ2-7	CASSTFYEQYF
TRBV29-1	12	TRBJ1-1	CSQLSDRGKAFF
TRBV7-9	14	TRBJ1-1	CASSPTWQNTEAFF
TRBV19	16	TRBJ1-4	CASSISSPGPNEKLFF
TRBV7-2	16	TRBJ2-1	CASSDVFRSSYNEQFF
TRBV12-3/TRBV12-4	16	TRBJ2-5	CASSEQSTSGSETQYF
TRBV20-1	15	TRBJ2-3	CSASNPSAGGGTQYF
TRBV7-3	14	TRBJ2-3	CASSPGPPTDTQYF
TRBV7-2	14	TRBJ2-2	CASSLQINTGELFF
TRBV7-3	16	TRBJ2-3	CASSLRGDSGTDTQYF
TRBV7-2	13	TRBJ2-7	CASSLRDTYEQYF
TRBV7-2	14	TRBJ2-3	CASSKDRVTDTQYF
TRBV7-2	13	TRBJ2-3	CASSVDRAYTQYF
TRBV7-3	15	TRBJ2-3	CASSLRQGGTDTQYF
TRBV29-1	13	TRBJ2-5	CSVGAGGQETQYF
TRBV20-1	14	TRBJ2-7	CSALTGESSYEQYF
TRBV12-3/TRBV12-4	14	TRBJ2-4	CASSLRGAKNIQYF
TRBV7-2	14	TRBJ1-5	CASSPTGSNGPQHF
TRBV28	14	TRBJ2-1	CASSFQGSYNEQFF
TRBV19	15	TRBJ2-3	CASSLRRASADTQYF
TRBV19	16	TRBJ1-2	CASSIAVSRGTTGYTF
TRBV5-6	16	TRBJ1-1	CASSLRMGQSNTEAFF
TRBV4-1	16	TRBJ1-6	CASSVRDSSYNSPLHF
TRBV7-9	16	TRBJ1-2	CAISGDSSPSNYGYTF
TRBV29-1	15	TRBJ2-5	CSVDGGRATVETQYF
TRBV2	16	TRBJ2-1	CASSEEAPSLYNEQFF
TRBV5-5	15	TRBJ1-6	CASSEYRVQNSPLHF
TRBV7-2	15	TRBJ2-5	CASSLGDRDEETQYF
TRBV12-3/TRBV12-4	14	TRBJ2-2	CASSLRGNTGELFF
TRBV6-4	17	TRBJ2-4	CASSDSMGPGGKNIQYF
TRBV15	15	TRBJ2-3	CAISRDKATRDTQYF
TRBV28	14	TRBJ1-6	CASSLLPRTSPLHF
TRBV6-5	14	TRBJ1-6	CASTMSSYNSPLHF
TRBV19	15	TRBJ1-2	CASSTTGTVNYGYTF
TRBV28	13	TRBJ1-4	CVSSGRSREKLFF
TRBV5-1	14	TRBJ1-2	CASSPGQGGYGYTF
TRBV7-9	11	TRBJ2-3	CASGGESTQYF
TRBV7-2	14	TRBJ1-2	CASSLEAGGGGYTF
TRBV7-2	15	TRBJ2-1	CASSLVGTGSGEQFF
TRBV5-1	15	TRBJ2-7	CASSLGSGSLYEQYF
TRBV20-1	14	TRBJ2-5	CSARPNRFQETQYF